Following are 23 T cell receptor beta chains from one sample sequenced in a study of OX40 agonist ivuxolimab in advanced cancers. Profiling relied on immunoSEQ multiplex PCR, and the TCRdb table lists in-frame clones only, not all of them. The sample comprises about 50,000 clones, approximately 86% of which are singletons, and 1.5% to 2% rests with the top ten. Material: CD4+ or CD8+ T cells sorted from blood, obtained in a trial of the OX40 agonist ivuxolimab. These receptors all stem from an adult with an advanced solid tumor such as melanoma, head and neck, liver or kidney cancer.

J is TRBJ1-3 and V is TRBV7-9; D is ambiguous. CDR3 size: 14 residues. Germline V gene lookup returns CDR1 SEHNR and CDR2 FQNEAQ (reference sequence). The germline V and J ends were trimmed by 2 bases and 4 bases, with 9 bases remaining between them. This CDR3 reads CASSLLVAGNTIYF. DNA for the CDR3: TGTGCCAGCAGCTTACTCGTAGCAGGAAACACCATATATTTT.

V gene TRBV11-3 combines with J gene TRBJ2-1, with D unresolved. This CDR3 has 11 residues. Germline values: CDR1 SGHNT, CDR2 YENEEA. V shed 2 bases and J shed 5 bases, with 1 base lying between them. The CDR3 region has the DNA TGTGCCAGCAGCTTAAACAATGAGCAGTTCTTC. Protein sequence: CASSLNNEQFF.

This chain links TRBV19 with TRBJ1-5; D is undetermined. Germline CDR1 reads LNHDA; CDR2 reads SQIVND (reference sequence). V lost 0 bases and J lost 6, with 12 bases in between. The CDR3 runs to 15 residues. The CDR3 spells CASSIDLGVGQPQHF. DNA of the CDR3: TGTGCCAGTAGTATAGATTTGGGAGTCGGTCAGCCCCAGCATTTT.

The chain recombines TRBV7-2 with TRBJ1-5, with TRBD1 as a possible D gene (6 bases). Per germline, CDR1 SGHTA and CDR2 FQGNSA. The CDR3 is made up of 16 amino acids. V lost 5 bases and J 7 bases, leaving 21 bases between the germline ends. The CDR3 bases are TGTGCCAGCAGCCCCCTAGGGGGGGTGTTGGGACAGCCCCAGCATTTT. Amino acids: CASSPLGGVLGQPQHF.

This CDR3 is CASKSEGTSGNTIYF. As DNA, the CDR3 is TGTGCCAGTAAATCCGAGGGGACCTCTGGAAACACCATATATTTT. The chain is built from TRBV19 and TRBJ1-3, with D perhaps matching TRBD1 (5 bases). The CDR3 totals 15 residues. Trimming cost V 7 bases and J 0 bases, with 13 bases left between them. Germline V gives CDR1 LNHDA, CDR2 SQIVND (reference sequence).

A word on this clone: Distinct nucleotide sequences in the sample also encode this CDR3. The V call is TRBV6-5, the J call TRBJ1-5; D perhaps matches TRBD1 (5 bases). Germline V gene lookup returns CDR1 MNHEY and CDR2 SVGAGI. V gave up 0 bases and J gave up 4 bases, with 7 bases separating them. The CDR3 covers 14 residues. The CDR3 region has the DNA TGTGCCAGCAGTTACTCGGGGGGGAATCAGCCCCAGCATTTT. It encodes CASSYSGGNQPQHF.

V gene TRBV27 combines with J gene TRBJ1-5; the match to TRBD1 covers 8 bases. In germline, CDR1 is MNHEY, CDR2 SMNVEV (reference sequence). This CDR3 has 15 amino acids. V was clipped by 3 bases and J by 5 bases; unmatched bases: 6. The CDR3 reads CASSLNRGGDQPQHF. In nucleotides, the CDR3 is TGTGCCAGCAGTTTGAACAGGGGGGGGGATCAGCCCCAGCATTTT.

Remarks on this clone: One end of the junction varies from germline; a read error may be responsible. The rearrangement uses TRBV18 and TRBJ1-6, with TRBD1 matching 9 bases. The CDR3 spans 14 residues. From germline, CDR1 is KGHSH and CDR2 LQKENI. The chain's CDR3 is CASSPGTGSSPPHF. CDR3 in DNA: TGTGCCAGCTCACCAGGGACAGGGAGTTCACCCCCCCACTTT. Full variable domain (remainder filled in from reference TRBV18 and TRBJ1-6): NAGVMQNPRHLVRRRGQEARLRCSPMKGHSHVYWYRQLPEEGLKFMVYLQKENIIDESGMPKERFSAEFPKEGPSILRIQQVVRGDSAAYFCASSPGTGSSPPHFGNGTRLTVT.

This chain uses TRBV5-1 with TRBJ1-1; D uncertain. V lost 0 bases to trimming and J lost 6 bases, with 15 bases between them. Germline CDR1 and CDR2: SGHRS and YFSETQ. This CDR3 has 15 amino acids. DNA of the CDR3: TGCGCCAGCAGCTTGGACTTTGCAGAGACCTCTGAAGCTTTCTTT. Its protein is CASSLDFAETSEAFF.

The V gene is TRBV7-2, the J gene TRBJ1-2; D call uncertain. Trimming took 3 bases from V and 7 from J, leaving 18 bases between them. The CDR3 totals 15 residues. CDR1 and CDR2 from the germline V gene are SGHTA and FQGNSA. The CDR3 bases are TGTGCCAGCAGCTTCTCCTCGGGCGGCGGGGTTGGCTACACCTTC. As protein: CASSFSSGGGVGYTF.

By sample fraction, this clone is medium-sized. The chain uses TRBV27 and TRBJ1-5; D uncertain. The V and J ends lost 6 bases and 9 bases respectively, with 15 bases between them. The germline CDR1 and CDR2 sequences are MNHEY and SMNVEV (reference sequence). The length of the CDR3 is 13 residues. This CDR3 is CASSVLGLGPQHF. The CDR3 region has the DNA TGTGCCAGCAGCGTATTGGGCCTAGGGCCCCAGCATTTT.

The CDR3 DNA reads TGTGCCAGCAGCTTGGACAGGGACACCGGGGAGCTGTTTTTT. Translating gives CASSLDRDTGELFF. J is TRBJ2-2 and V is TRBV5-6, with D possibly being TRBD1 (6 bases). Germline V gives CDR1 SGHDT, CDR2 YYEEEE. The V end was cut by 0 bases, the J end by 3 bases, with 6 bases between. The CDR3 runs to 14 residues.

J is TRBJ2-7 and V is TRBV19; TRBD2 might be the D (6 bases). CDR1 and CDR2 from the germline V gene are LNHDA and SQIVND (reference sequence). Trimming stripped 0 bases from V and 4 bases from J, with 10 bases between. The CDR3 is 14 residues long. For the CDR3, the DNA is TGTGCCAGTAGTATAGATGTCCTAGCGTACGAGCAGTACTTC. Its protein is CASSIDVLAYEQYF. The variable domain in full, with the rest retrieved from reference TRBV19 and TRBJ2-7, is DGGITQSPKYLFRKEGQNVTLSCEQNLNHDAMYWYRQDPGQGLRLIYYSQIVNDFQKGDIAEGYSVSREKKESFPLTVTSAQKNPTAFYLCASSIDVLAYEQYFGPGTRLTVT.

This sequence joins TRBV4-2 and TRBJ2-2, with D perhaps TRBD2 (6 bases). CDR3 size: 17 residues. Germline CDR1 LGHNA, CDR2 YNFKEQ. V was clipped by 0 bases and J by 0 bases, with 11 bases between them. The CDR3 protein is CASSQDRRGANTGELFF. CDR3 nucleotides: TGTGCCAGCAGCCAAGATCGGAGGGGCGCGAACACCGGGGAGCTGTTTTTT.

The CDR3: CASSLKGGDYGYTF. The CDR3 region has the DNA TGTGCCAGCAGCTTAAAGGGAGGGGACTATGGCTACACCTTC. The V and J genes are TRBV5-4 and TRBJ1-2; perhaps TRBD1 as D (5 bases). Trimming pared 2 bases from V and 3 bases from J, leaving 11 bases between. The CDR3 sequence is 14 residues long. Per the germline V gene, CDR1 is SGHNT and CDR2 is YYREEE (reference sequence). Full variable domain (rest looked up from reference TRBV5-4 and TRBJ1-2): ETGVTQSPTHLIKTRGQQVTLRCSSQSGHNTVSWYQQALGQGPQFIFQYYREEENGRGNFPPRFSGLQFPNYSSELNVNALELDDSALYLCASSLKGGDYGYTFGSGTRLTVV.

In DNA, the CDR3 is TGTGCCACCAGCAGAGGACTAGCGGGGGCCCAGGGAGAGCAGTACTTC. This codes for CATSRGLAGAQGEQYF. V and J are TRBV15 and TRBJ2-7; TRBD2 agrees at 12 bases. J gave up 7 bases and V 1 base, and 8 bases lay outside the gene matches. Germline values: CDR1 LNHNV, CDR2 YYDKDF (reference sequence). The CDR3 sequence is 16 residues long.

The chain links TRBV15 to TRBJ1-3; possible D gene TRBD1, 6 bases. CDR3 length: 13 residues. Trimming pared 6 bases from V and 4 bases from J, leaving 10 bases between. Germline values: CDR1 LNHNV, CDR2 YYDKDF (reference sequence). CDR3 bases: TGTGCCACCAGGACAGGAGGCGGAAACACCATATATTTT. Residues: CATRTGGGNTIYF.

The gene calls are TRBV27 and TRBJ2-6, with D unresolved. The length of the CDR3 is 16 residues. Deletions cut 5 bases from V and 3 bases from J, with 14 bases between. CDR1 and CDR2 from the germline V gene are MNHEY and SMNVEV (reference sequence). CDR3 region: CASSVAYDLGANVLTF. The CDR3 region has the DNA TGTGCCAGCAGTGTCGCCTACGACCTTGGGGCCAACGTCCTGACTTTC.

V and J are TRBV6-1 and TRBJ1-2; D is ambiguous. This CDR3 contains 12 residues. The germline V and J ends were trimmed by 2 bases and 5 bases, with 6 bases remaining between them. The germline CDR1 and CDR2 sequences are MNHNS and SASEGT. The CDR3 bases are TGTGCCAGCAGTGAATTATGGTATGGCTACACCTTC. Translated: CASSELWYGYTF.

The chain has TRBV2 and TRBJ2-3, with TRBD2 as a possible D gene (5 bases). V was cut by 6 bases and J by 0 bases, with 7 bases left in between. The CDR3 sequence is 13 residues long. The V gene's germline CDR1 is SNHLY and CDR2 FYNNEI. Here the CDR3 reads CASRRDSTDTQYF. In DNA form, the CDR3 reads TGTGCCAGCAGGAGGGATAGCACAGATACGCAGTATTTT.

This clone was seen a handful of times. The chain has TRBV4-1 and TRBJ1-5; TRBD1 might be the D (6 bases). Germline CDR1 and CDR2: MGHRA and YSYEKL. The V end lost 6 bases, the J end lost 3 bases, and 18 bases lay between the germline ends. The CDR3 runs 16 residues. CDR3: CASSNKLTGSNQPQHF. CDR3 DNA sequence: TGCGCCAGCAGTAATAAACTAACAGGGTCCAATCAGCCCCAGCATTTT.

The chain recombines TRBV10-3 with TRBJ1-2; unclear D gene. Between the trimmed V and J ends, which lost 0 bases and 1 base, there was a span of 9 bases. Germline values: CDR1 ENHRY, CDR2 SYGVKD. CDR3 size: 15 residues. The CDR3: CAISESSVNNYGYTF. The DNA of the CDR3 is TGTGCCATCAGTGAGTCATCCGTGAATAACTATGGCTACACCTTC.

The chain carries TRBV5-5 and TRBJ1-2; 7 bases fit TRBD1. The CDR3 has 14 residues. V trimming: 2 bases; J trimming: 5 bases; junction bases outside the gene matches: 6. The V gene's germline CDR1 is SGHKS and CDR2 YYEKEE (reference sequence). The CDR3 is CASSLDRDAYGYTF. The DNA for the CDR3 is TGTGCCAGCAGCTTAGACAGGGACGCTTATGGCTACACCTTC.